This is a list of T cell receptor beta chains from one sample in a study of shared T cell receptors in the human thymus. The table came from immunoSEQ multiplex PCR; TCRdb's copy has only in-frame clones and leaves some out. Among 600,000 to 900,000 clones, 80% to 90% were seen once, and the ten largest hold around 0.0099%. This same sample was also taken into another study, of human thymus T cells.

Material for sequencing was thymocytes. The receptor source for this set is a girl in the first two years of life with a congenital heart defect. CDR3s include the opening cysteine and the closing phenylalanine or tryptophan.

V	CDR3
TRBV4-3	CASSQLRGSEQYF
TRBV19	CASRPQGDEKLFF
TRBV2	CASSGMRINQPQHF
TRBV7-9	CASSLTGAGLYGYTF
TRBV27	CASSLYATTGENQPQHF
TRBV5-6	CASSLEPGQPKPNYGYTF
TRBV19	CASSITGTGWSSGYTF
TRBV6-5	CASSFRTSGGPNEQFF
TRBV7-9	CASGGYTSYEQYF
TRBV14	CASSHREGSYGYTF
TRBV5-8	CASSLASSGEETQYF
TRBV15	CATSSEGGSYGYTF
TRBV2	CASRKQGFSEAFF
TRBV5-1	CASSFGSNQPQHF
TRBV30	CAWSVPGNTIYF
TRBV28	CASSLGGGSEAFF
TRBV12-2	CASRRRTAKDNGYTF
TRBV28	CASSPLGGELFF
TRBV25-1	CASSPGARGLITDTQYF
TRBV9	CASSGGSARDREEQFF
TRBV5-1	CASSLRRGRGTDTQYF
TRBV5-1	CASSFSGTEGSYTF
TRBV10-2	CASSDVRGHTYTEAFF
TRBV15	CATSTLVRQPQHF
TRBV27	CASSRRTGGPLNTEAFF
TRBV11-2	CASSLFLNGTGEAFF
TRBV5-1	CASSLAGNYGYTF
TRBV14	CASSQASYGDLDEQYF
TRBV20-1	CSATTGEGYTF
TRBV28	CASSLRTANEQFF
TRBV27	CASSLQGVAGQPQHF
TRBV9	CASSGNRDRGNSGNTIYF
TRBV2	CASSDREDYGYTF
TRBV4-1	CASSGLRYGYTF
TRBV6-1	CASCGGPSTDTQYF
TRBV15	CATSRNLSGVNTGELFF
TRBV2	CASSEGWLAGGRANTGELFF
TRBV5-1	CASSLGRTDMNTEAFF
TRBV19	CASSSLQGGRETQYF
TRBV27	CASSFRGGLYNSPLHF
TRBV6-6	CASSSRGFCVTEAFF
TRBV27	CASSSPTGEQYF
TRBV11-2	CASSWSYYPDNGYTF
TRBV18	CASSLRGQGWTEAFF
TRBV27	CASSLGQGGTQYF
TRBV11-2	CASSYGDVSRDRNYGYTF
TRBV6-1	CASSVQEWNYGYTF
TRBV6-6	CASSHPGNRYNEQFF
TRBV5-4	CASSFFPGCEEGGYTF
TRBV14	CASSQAGVSGGPNSPLHF
TRBV11-2	CASSPRTDYNEKLFF
TRBV11-2	CASSFMNTIYF
TRBV9	CASSPTSPSVTEAFF